This T cell receptor beta chain derives from a study of T-cell reconstitution after alpha-beta-depleted transplantation in children. This clonotype showed up just a few times. Antigen: not known. Points from the study as a whole: Newly made T cells mostly supplied T-cell counts and diversity one year after transplant.

It was with unique molecular identifiers that the TCRbeta library was prepared. TCRdb ran MiXCR on the PCR reads and lists one entry per CDR3 protein. The data show 140,000 or so distinct CDR3 sequences, around 10% seen once. V lost 1 base, J lost 0 bases, and 7 bases stayed unmatched. The germline V gene encodes CDR1 SGHKS and CDR2 YYEKEE (reference sequence). This CDR3 has 18 amino acids. This material consisted of PBMCs, mostly from graft donor cells, taken 180 days after TCRalphabeta/CD19-depleted stem cell transplant. The receptor's source is a female patient aged 2-9 years who had a stem cell transplant for congenital amegakaryocytic thrombocytopenia, so the T cells may come from the graft donor. J is TRBJ2-3 and V is TRBV5-5, with 11 bases fitting TRBD2. The CDR3 DNA reads as TGTGCCAGCAGCTTGAGGCTAGCGGGAGGCTCTAGCACAGATACGCAGTATTTT. Translation gives CASSLRLAGGSSTDTQYF.